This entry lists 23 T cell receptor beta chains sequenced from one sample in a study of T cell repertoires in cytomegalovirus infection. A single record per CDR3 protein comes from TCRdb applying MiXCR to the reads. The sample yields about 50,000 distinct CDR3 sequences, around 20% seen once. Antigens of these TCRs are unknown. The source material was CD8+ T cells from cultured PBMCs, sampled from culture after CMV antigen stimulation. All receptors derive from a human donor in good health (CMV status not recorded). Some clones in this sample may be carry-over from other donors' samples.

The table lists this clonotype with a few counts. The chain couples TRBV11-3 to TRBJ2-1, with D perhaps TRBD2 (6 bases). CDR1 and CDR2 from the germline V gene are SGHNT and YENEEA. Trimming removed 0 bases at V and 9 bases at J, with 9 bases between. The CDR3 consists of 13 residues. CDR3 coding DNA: TGTGCCAGCAGCTTAGAAGCGGAGGGTGAGCAGTTCTTC. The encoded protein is CASSLEAEGEQFF.

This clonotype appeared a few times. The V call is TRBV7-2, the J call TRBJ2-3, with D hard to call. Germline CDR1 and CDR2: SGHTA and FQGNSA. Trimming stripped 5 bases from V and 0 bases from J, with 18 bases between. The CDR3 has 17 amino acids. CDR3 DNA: TGTGCCAGCAGCCAGCTACGGGTTCCCACTAGCACAGATACGCAGTATTTT. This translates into CASSQLRVPTSTDTQYF.

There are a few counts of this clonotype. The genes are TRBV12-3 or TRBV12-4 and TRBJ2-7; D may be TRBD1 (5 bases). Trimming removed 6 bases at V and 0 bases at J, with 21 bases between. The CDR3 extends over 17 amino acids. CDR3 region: CASSSQVGLTSSYEQYF. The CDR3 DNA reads TGTGCCAGCAGCTCTCAAGTGGGGCTGACGAGCTCCTACGAGCAGTACTTC.

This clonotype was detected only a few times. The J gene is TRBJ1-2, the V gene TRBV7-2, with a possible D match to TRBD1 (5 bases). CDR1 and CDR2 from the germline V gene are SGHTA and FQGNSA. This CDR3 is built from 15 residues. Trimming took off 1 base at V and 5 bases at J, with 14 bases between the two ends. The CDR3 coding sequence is TGTGCCAGCAGCTTAGAATGGGGCGCACGGTATGGCTACACCTTC. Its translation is CASSLEWGARYGYTF.

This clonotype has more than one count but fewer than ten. DNA for the CDR3: TGTGCCAGCAGCTTAGCGGGGGGGGGGGCCGGCAATCAGCCCCAGCATTTT. Protein sequence: CASSLAGGGAGNQPQHF. The chain recombines TRBV7-8 with TRBJ1-5; D possibly corresponds to TRBD1 (6 bases). The length of the CDR3 is 17 residues. Deletions cut 0 bases from V and 2 bases from J, with 14 bases between. CDR1 is SGHVS, CDR2 FQNEAQ, per germline.

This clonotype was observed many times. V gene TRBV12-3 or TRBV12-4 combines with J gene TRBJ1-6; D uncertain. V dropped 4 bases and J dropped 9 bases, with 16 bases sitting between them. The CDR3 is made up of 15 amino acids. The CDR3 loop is CASSSSLAVASPLHF. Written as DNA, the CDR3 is TGTGCCAGCAGTTCCTCCCTGGCCGTTGCTTCACCCCTCCACTTT.

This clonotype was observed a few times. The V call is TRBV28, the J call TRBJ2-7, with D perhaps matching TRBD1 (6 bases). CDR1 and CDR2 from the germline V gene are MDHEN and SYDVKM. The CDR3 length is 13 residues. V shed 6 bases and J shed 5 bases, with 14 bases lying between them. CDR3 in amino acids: CASSVWGLDEQYF. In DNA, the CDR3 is TGTGCCAGCAGCGTATGGGGGCTCGACGAGCAGTACTTC.

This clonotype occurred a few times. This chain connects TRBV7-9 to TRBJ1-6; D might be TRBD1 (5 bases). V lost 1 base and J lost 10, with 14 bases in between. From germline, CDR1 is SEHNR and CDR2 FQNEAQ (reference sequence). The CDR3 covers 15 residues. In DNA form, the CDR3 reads TGTGCCAGCAGCTTAGATCGGCAGGGCGGATCACCCCTCCACTTT. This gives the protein CASSLDRQGGSPLHF.

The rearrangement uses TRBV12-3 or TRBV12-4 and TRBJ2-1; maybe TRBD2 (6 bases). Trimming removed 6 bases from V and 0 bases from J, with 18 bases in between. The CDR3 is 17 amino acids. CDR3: CASRSKLGLPSYNEQFF. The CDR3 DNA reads TGTGCCAGCAGGTCAAAACTCGGACTACCCTCCTACAATGAGCAGTTCTTC.

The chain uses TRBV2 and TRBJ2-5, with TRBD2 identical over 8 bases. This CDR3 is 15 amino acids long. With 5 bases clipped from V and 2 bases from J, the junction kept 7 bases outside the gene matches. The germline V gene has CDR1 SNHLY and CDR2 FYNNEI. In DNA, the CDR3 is TGTGCCAGCAGTACCAACGGACTAGCTCAAGAGACCCAGTACTTC. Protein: CASSTNGLAQETQYF.

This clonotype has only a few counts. The CDR3 DNA reads TGTGCCAGCAGCTTAGTTTGGCTAGCGGGGGCCCTCCCCTACGAGCAGTACTTC. Its translation is CASSLVWLAGALPYEQYF. This chain connects TRBV7-2 to TRBJ2-7, with 10 bases matching TRBD2. Germline assignment: CDR1 SGHTA and CDR2 FQGNSA. The CDR3 consists of 18 residues. V dropped 1 base and J dropped 2; count of bases not matched to a gene: 11. The full variable domain, in which reference TRBV7-2 and TRBJ2-7 provide the parts outside the CDR3, is GAGVSQSPSNKVTEKGKDVELRCDPISGHTALYWYRQSLGQGLEFLIYFQGNSAPDKSGLPSDRFSAERTGGSVSTLTIQRTQQEDSAVYLCASSLVWLAGALPYEQYFGPGTRLTVT.

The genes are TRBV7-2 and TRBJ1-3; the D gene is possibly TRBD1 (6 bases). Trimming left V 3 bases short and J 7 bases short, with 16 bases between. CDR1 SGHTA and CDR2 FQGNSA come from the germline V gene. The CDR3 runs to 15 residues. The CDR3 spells CASSFSPGAQNTIYF. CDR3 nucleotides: TGTGCCAGCAGCTTCTCGCCAGGGGCTCAGAACACCATATATTTT.

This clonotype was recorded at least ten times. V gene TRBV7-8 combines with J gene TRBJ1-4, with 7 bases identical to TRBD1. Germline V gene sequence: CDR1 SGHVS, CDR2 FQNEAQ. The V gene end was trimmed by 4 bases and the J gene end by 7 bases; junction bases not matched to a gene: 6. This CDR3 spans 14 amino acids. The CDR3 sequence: CASSSRGQAEKLFF. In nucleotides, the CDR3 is TGTGCCAGCAGCTCAAGGGGGCAGGCTGAAAAACTGTTTTTT.

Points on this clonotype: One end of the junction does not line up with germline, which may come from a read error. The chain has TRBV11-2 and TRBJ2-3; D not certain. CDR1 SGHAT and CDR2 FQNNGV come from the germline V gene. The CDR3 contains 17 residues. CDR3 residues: CASSAPPVGPSRDTQYF. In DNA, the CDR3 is TGTGCCAGCAGCGCCCCTCCCGTCGGCCCCAGCAGAGATACGCAGTATTTT.

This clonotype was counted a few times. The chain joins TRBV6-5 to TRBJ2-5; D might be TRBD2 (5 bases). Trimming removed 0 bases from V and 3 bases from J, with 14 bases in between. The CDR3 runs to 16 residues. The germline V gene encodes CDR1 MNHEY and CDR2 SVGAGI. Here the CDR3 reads CASSYSKNPGKETQYF. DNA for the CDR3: TGTGCCAGCAGTTACTCGAAAAATCCGGGGAAAGAGACCCAGTACTTC.

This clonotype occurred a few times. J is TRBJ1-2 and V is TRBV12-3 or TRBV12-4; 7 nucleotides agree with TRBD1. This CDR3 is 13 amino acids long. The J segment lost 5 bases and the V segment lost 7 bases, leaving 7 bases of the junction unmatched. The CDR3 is CASTKDRLYGYTF. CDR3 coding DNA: TGTGCCAGCACCAAGGACAGGCTTTATGGCTACACCTTC.

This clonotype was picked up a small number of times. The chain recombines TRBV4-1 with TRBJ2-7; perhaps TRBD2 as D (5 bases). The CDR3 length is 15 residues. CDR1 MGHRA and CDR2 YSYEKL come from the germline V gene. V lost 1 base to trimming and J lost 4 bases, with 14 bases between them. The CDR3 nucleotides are TGCGCCAGCAGCCAAGGCCCACTAGACCAATACGAGCAGTACTTC. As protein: CASSQGPLDQYEQYF.

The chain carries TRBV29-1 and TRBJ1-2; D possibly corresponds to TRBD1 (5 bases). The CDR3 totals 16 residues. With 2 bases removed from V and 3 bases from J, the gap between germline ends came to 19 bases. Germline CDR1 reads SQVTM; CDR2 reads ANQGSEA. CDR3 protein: CSVESRVGKVDYGYTF. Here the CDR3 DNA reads TGCAGCGTTGAAAGCAGGGTTGGCAAAGTTGACTATGGCTACACCTTC.

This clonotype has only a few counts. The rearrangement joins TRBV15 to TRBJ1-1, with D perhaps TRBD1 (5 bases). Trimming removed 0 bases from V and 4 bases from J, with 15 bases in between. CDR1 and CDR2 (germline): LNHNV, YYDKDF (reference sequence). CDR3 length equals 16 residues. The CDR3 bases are TGTGCCACCAGCAGAGATCGTGGGTACAGGTTCACTGAAGCTTTCTTT. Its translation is CATSRDRGYRFTEAFF.

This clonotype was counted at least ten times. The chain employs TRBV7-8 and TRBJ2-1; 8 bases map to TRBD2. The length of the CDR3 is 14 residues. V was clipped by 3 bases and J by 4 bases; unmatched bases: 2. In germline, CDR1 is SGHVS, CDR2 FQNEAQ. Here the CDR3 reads CASSFTSGYNEQFF. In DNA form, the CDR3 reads TGTGCCAGCAGCTTTACTAGCGGATACAATGAGCAGTTCTTC. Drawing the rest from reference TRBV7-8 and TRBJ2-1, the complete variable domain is GAGVSQSPRYKVAKRGQDVALRCDPISGHVSLFWYQQALGQGPEFLTYFQNEAQLDKSGLPSDRFFAERPEGSVSTLKIQRTQQEDSAVYLCASSFTSGYNEQFFGPGTRLTVL.

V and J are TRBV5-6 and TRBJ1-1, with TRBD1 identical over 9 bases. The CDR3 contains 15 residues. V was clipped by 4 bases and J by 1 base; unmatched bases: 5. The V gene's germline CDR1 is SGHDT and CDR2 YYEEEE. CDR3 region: CASSDRGAWNTEAFF. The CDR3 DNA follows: TGTGCCAGCAGCGACAGGGGGGCCTGGAACACTGAAGCTTTCTTT.

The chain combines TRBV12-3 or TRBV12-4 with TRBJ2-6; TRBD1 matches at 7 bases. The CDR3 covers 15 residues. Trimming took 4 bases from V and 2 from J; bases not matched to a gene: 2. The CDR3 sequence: CASSSDRAGANVLTF. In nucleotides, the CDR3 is TGTGCCAGCAGTTCAGACAGGGCTGGGGCCAACGTCCTGACTTTC.

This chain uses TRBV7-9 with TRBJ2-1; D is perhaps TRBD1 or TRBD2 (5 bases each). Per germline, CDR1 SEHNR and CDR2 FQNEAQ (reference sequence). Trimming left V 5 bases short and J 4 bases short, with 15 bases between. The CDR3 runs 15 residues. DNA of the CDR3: TGTGCCAGCAGCGGCGCCGGGACCTCTTACAATGAGCAGTTCTTC. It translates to CASSGAGTSYNEQFF.